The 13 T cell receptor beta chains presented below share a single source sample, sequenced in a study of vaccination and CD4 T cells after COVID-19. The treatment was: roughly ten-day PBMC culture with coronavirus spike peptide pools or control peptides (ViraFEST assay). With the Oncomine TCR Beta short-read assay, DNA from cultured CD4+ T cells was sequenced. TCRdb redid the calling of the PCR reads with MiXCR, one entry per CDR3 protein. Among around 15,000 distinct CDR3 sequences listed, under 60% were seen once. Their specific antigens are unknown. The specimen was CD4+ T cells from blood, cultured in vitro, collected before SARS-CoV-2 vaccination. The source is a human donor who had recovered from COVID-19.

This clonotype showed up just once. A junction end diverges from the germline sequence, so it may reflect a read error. CDR3 region: CARSVELGHNEQYF. The CDR3 DNA is TGTGCCCGGAGTGTAGAATTGGGCCATAACGAGCAGTACTTC. The rearrangement uses TRBV30 and TRBJ2-7, with D unclear. Germline loops: CDR1 GTSNPN, CDR2 SVGIG (reference sequence). CDR3 length: 14 amino acids.

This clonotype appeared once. DNA of the CDR3: TGTGCCAGCAGCTTTTTAGACCGCGGAAAGTTCTTC. Amino acid sequence: CASSFLDRGKFF. V usage is TRBV7-2 and J usage is TRBJ2-1; D ambiguous. Germline loops: CDR1 SGHTA, CDR2 FQGNSA. V lost 3 bases to trimming and J lost 14 bases, with 14 bases between them. The CDR3 is 12 amino acids. Variable domain in full (rest from reference TRBV7-2 and TRBJ2-1): GAGVSQSPSNKVTEKGKDVELRCDPISGHTALYWYRQSLGQGLEFLIYFQGNSAPDKSGLPSDRFSAERTGGSVSTLTIQRTQQEDSAVYLCASSFLDRGKFFGPGTRLTVL.

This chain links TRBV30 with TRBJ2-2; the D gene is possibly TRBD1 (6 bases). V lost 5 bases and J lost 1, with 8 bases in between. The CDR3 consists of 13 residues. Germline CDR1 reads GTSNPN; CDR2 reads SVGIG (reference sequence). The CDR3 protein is CAWGQWNTGELFF. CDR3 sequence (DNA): TGTGCCTGGGGACAGTGGAACACCGGGGAGCTGTTTTTT. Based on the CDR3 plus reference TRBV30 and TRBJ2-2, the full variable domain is SQTIHQWPATLVQPVGSPLSLECTVEGTSNPNLYWYRQAAGRGLQLLFYSVGIGQISSEVPQNLSASRPQDRQFILSSKKLLLSDSGFYLCAWGQWNTGELFFGEGSRLTVL.

CDR3: CASISGLGTANTGELFF. The DNA for the CDR3 is TGTGCCAGTATTAGTGGCCTCGGGACCGCGAACACCGGGGAGCTGTTTTTT. The chain has TRBV19 and TRBJ2-2; either TRBD1 or TRBD2 may supply D (5 bases each). Germline V CDR1 and CDR2: LNHDA, SQIVND (reference sequence). The V end was cut by 7 bases, the J end by 0 bases, with 18 bases between. This CDR3 has 17 amino acids.

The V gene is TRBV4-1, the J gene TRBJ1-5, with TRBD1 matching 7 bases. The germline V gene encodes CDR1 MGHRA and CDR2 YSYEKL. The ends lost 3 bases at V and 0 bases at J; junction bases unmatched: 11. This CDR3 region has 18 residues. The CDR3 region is CASSQNTGTAHSNQPQHF. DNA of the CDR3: TGCGCCAGCAGCCAGAATACCGGGACAGCTCATAGCAATCAGCCCCAGCATTTT.

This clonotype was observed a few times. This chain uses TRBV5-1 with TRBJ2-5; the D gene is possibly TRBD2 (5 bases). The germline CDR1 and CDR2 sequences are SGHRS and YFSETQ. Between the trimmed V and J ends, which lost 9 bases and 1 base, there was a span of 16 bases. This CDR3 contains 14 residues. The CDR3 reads CATRLSRAQETQYF. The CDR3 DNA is TGCGCCACCAGATTATCGAGGGCCCAAGAGACCCAGTACTTC.

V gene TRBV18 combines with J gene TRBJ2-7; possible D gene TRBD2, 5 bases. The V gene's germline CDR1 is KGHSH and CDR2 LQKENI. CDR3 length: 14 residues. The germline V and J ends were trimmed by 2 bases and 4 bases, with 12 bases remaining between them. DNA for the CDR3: TGTGCCAGCTCACCAAGGACCGAGGGTTACGAGCAGTACTTC. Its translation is CASSPRTEGYEQYF.

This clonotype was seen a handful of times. In DNA, the CDR3 is TGCAGTGCTAGGTGGACGGCGACCGGGGAGCTGTTTTTT. It encodes CSARWTATGELFF. The chain recombines TRBV20-1 with TRBJ2-2, with D unresolved. The CDR3 has 13 residues. Germline loops: CDR1 DFQATT, CDR2 SNEGSKA (reference sequence). Trimming removed 3 bases from V and 5 bases from J, with 10 bases in between.

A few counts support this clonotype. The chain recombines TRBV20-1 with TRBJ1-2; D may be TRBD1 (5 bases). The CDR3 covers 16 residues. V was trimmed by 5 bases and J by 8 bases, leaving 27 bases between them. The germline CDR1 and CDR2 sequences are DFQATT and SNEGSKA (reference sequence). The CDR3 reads CSAQNLGPIRSSGYTF. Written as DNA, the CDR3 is TGCAGTGCTCAAAACTTGGGGCCCATAAGGTCGAGCGGCTACACCTTC.

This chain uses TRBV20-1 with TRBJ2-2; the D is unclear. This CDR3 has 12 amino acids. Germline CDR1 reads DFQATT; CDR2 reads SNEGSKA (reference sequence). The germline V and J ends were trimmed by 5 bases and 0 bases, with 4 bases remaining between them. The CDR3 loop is CSAATNTGELFF. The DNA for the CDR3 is TGCAGTGCTGCTACGAACACCGGGGAGCTGTTTTTT.

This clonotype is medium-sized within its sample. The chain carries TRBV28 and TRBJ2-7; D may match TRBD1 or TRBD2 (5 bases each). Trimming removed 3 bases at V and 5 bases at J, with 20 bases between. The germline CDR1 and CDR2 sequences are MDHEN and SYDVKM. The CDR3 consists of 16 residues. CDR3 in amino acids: CASSFSTGTVGHEQYF. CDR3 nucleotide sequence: TGTGCCAGCAGTTTTTCGACGGGGACGGTAGGGCACGAGCAGTACTTC.

The CDR3 sequence is CASSGNRPGGVVAGADEQFF. In DNA, the CDR3 is TGTGCCAGCAGCGGTAACCGTCCAGGGGGGGTGGTAGCGGGAGCCGATGAGCAGTTCTTC. The chain combines TRBV7-2 with TRBJ2-1; 9 bases are shared with TRBD2. J was trimmed by 8 bases and V by 5 bases; bases with no gene match: 25. Germline lookup yields CDR1 SGHTA and CDR2 FQGNSA. This CDR3 contains 20 residues.

The CDR3 reads CSAPAGTSGRNEQFF. In DNA form, the CDR3 reads TGCAGTGCTCCGGCGGGGACTAGCGGGAGAAATGAGCAGTTCTTC. V gene TRBV20-1 combines with J gene TRBJ2-1, with 14 bases identical to TRBD2. Germline V gives CDR1 DFQATT, CDR2 SNEGSKA (reference sequence). With V trimmed by 5 bases and J by 7 bases, 7 bases remained unmatched. This CDR3 comprises 15 residues.